Shown below are 30 T cell receptor beta chains from a single sample sequenced in a study of blood T cell repertoires in COVID-19 (dated by TCRdb to 2018 to 2021). The library was built by means of the immunoSEQ multiplex PCR assay. The source is immuneACCESS, and TCRdb retained only in-frame sequences with V and J called. Part of the clones is not carried over; for the studies checked, unresolved V genes explain less than half of this, and the remainder is unexplained. The sample yields 70,000 or so clones; approximately 80% were counted once. The top ten clonotypes cover around 6% of the sample. Input material: peripheral blood. All receptors derive from a woman in her sixties or seventies with acute or convalescent COVID-19.

This chain connects TRBV6-5 to TRBJ1-5; 9 bases fit TRBD1. Germline lookup yields CDR1 MNHEY and CDR2 SVGAGI. The CDR3 totals 15 residues. V lost 6 bases to trimming and J lost 2 bases; unmatched junction nucleotides: 5. The CDR3 region is CASSDRGWGNQPQHF. CDR3 in DNA: TGTGCCAGCAGCGACAGGGGGTGGGGCAATCAGCCCCAGCATTTT.

J is TRBJ1-2 and V is TRBV5-1; 7 bases map to TRBD1. The CDR3 has 14 residues. Germline CDR1 SGHRS, CDR2 YFSETQ. Germline trimming cut 4 bases from V and 5 bases from J; bases unmatched to any gene: 8. CDR3 in DNA: TGCGCCAGCAGCGATGAGACAGGGCCATATGGCTACACCTTC. This codes for CASSDETGPYGYTF.

This sequence joins TRBV7-5 and TRBJ1-5; the D call of TRBD1 is as the table states it, not checked on the DNA. TRBV7-5 is reported as a pseudogene. The CDR3 is made up of 16 amino acids. The CDR3 DNA is TGTGTCAGAAGCTTAAGGGGACAGGGGGGCAATCAGCCCCAGCATTTT. Protein sequence: CVRSLRGQGGNQPQHF.

This sequence joins TRBV6-5 and TRBJ1-1; D is uncertain. Germline CDR1 and CDR2: MNHEY and SVGAGI. V was cut by 2 bases and J by 4 bases, with 17 bases left in between. The CDR3 spans 16 residues. CDR3 sequence: CASSYHEVGGVTEAFF. The CDR3 region has the DNA TGTGCCAGCAGTTACCACGAGGTGGGCGGGGTCACTGAAGCTTTCTTT.

This clone was observed once. The rearrangement uses TRBV30 and TRBJ1-1; perhaps TRBD1 as D (5 bases). There are 14 residues in the CDR3. Germline CDR1 and CDR2: GTSNPN and SVGIG (reference sequence). The V gene lost 4 bases and the J gene lost 4 bases, with 16 bases spanning the gap. The CDR3 DNA reads TGTGCCTGGAACAAACAGGCGCGGAGCACTGAAGCTTTCTTT. It codes for CAWNKQARSTEAFF. Complete variable domain (other parts from reference TRBV30 and TRBJ1-1): SQTIHQWPATLVQPVGSPLSLECTVEGTSNPNLYWYRQAAGRGLQLLFYSVGIGQISSEVPQNLSASRPQDRQFILSSKKLLLSDSGFYLCAWNKQARSTEAFFGQGTRLTVV.

The chain couples TRBV7-3 to TRBJ1-5, with D perhaps TRBD1 (6 bases). V lost 2 bases and J 7 bases, leaving 12 bases between the germline ends. Germline values: CDR1 SGHTA, CDR2 FQGTGA. The CDR3 runs to 14 residues. The CDR3, as DNA: TGTGCCAGCAGCTTAGGGAACAGGGACCAGCCCCAGCATTTT. Its translation is CASSLGNRDQPQHF.

This clone showed up just once. The gene calls are TRBV14 and TRBJ1-4; 8 positions agree with TRBD1. This CDR3 is 14 amino acids long. The junction had 3 bases not matched to a gene; V was cut back by 5 bases and J by 4 bases. Germline V CDR1 and CDR2: SGHDN, FVKESK. The CDR3 loop is CASSLGQVNEKLFF. CDR3 coding DNA: TGTGCCAGCAGCTTGGGACAGGTTAATGAAAAACTGTTTTTT.

The V and J genes are TRBV7-6 and TRBJ1-2, with D possibly TRBD1 on 5 matching bases. The V end lost 4 bases, the J end lost 4 bases, and 13 bases lay between the germline ends. The CDR3 totals 14 residues. Germline CDR1 reads SGHVS; CDR2 reads FNYEAQ. CDR3 in amino acids: CASSSGQGSYGYTF. CDR3 nucleotide sequence: TGTGCCAGCAGCTCCGGTCAGGGTAGCTATGGCTACACCTTC.

The rearrangement uses TRBV15 and TRBJ2-1; TRBD1 might be the D (7 bases). CDR1 LNHNV and CDR2 YYDKDF come from the germline V gene (reference sequence). V shed 6 bases and J shed 5 bases, with 11 bases lying between them. This CDR3 is built from 13 residues. Written as DNA, the CDR3 is TGTGCCACCAGGCGGGACAGAAACAATGAGCAGTTCTTC. Translating gives CATRRDRNNEQFF.

J is TRBJ1-2 and V is TRBV5-6, with 11 bases matching TRBD1. V dropped 3 bases and J dropped 6; count of bases not matched to a gene: 1. The CDR3 covers 13 residues. Looked up from germline, CDR1 is SGHDT and CDR2 is YYEEEE. Here the CDR3 DNA reads TGTGCCAGCAGCTGGGACAGGGGGAATGGCTACACCTTC. Translation gives CASSWDRGNGYTF.

V usage is TRBV7-2 and J usage is TRBJ1-2; the D gene is possibly TRBD1 (5 bases). The CDR3 covers 16 residues. Trimming shortened V by 11 bases and J by 8 bases, and 30 bases separated the two germline ends. The germline gives CDR1 SGHTA, CDR2 FQGNSA. The CDR3 nucleotides are TGTGCCTCCGGTAGAGCAACGGTTACGGGGGAGAGGGGCTACACCTTC. Protein sequence: CASGRATVTGERGYTF. Full variable domain (outside the CDR3, taken from reference TRBV7-2 and TRBJ1-2): GAGVSQSPSNKVTEKGKDVELRCDPISGHTALYWYRQSLGQGLEFLIYFQGNSAPDKSGLPSDRFSAERTGGSVSTLTIQRTQQEDSAVYLCASGRATVTGERGYTFGSGTRLTVV.

The chain carries TRBV18 and TRBJ1-3; 7 nucleotides align to TRBD1. The CDR3 is made up of 15 amino acids. V trimming: 6 bases; J trimming: 0 bases; junction bases outside the gene matches: 5. Germline CDR1 KGHSH, CDR2 LQKENI. In nucleotides, the CDR3 is TGTGCCAGCTCCGAAGGGACAGCCTCTGGAAACACCATATATTTT. It codes for CASSEGTASGNTIYF.

The V gene is TRBV14, the J gene TRBJ1-2; the D gene is possibly TRBD1 (6 bases). Per the germline V gene, CDR1 is SGHDN and CDR2 is FVKESK. CDR3 length: 15 amino acids. V was cut by 4 bases and J by 4 bases, with 16 bases left in between. Here the CDR3 reads CASSLIRQAPYGYTF. The CDR3 DNA sequence: TGTGCCAGCAGCCTCATACGACAGGCCCCCTATGGCTACACCTTC.

The rearrangement joins TRBV6-5 to TRBJ1-5; D is undetermined. The V gene's germline CDR1 is MNHEY and CDR2 SVGAGI. V was trimmed by 8 bases and J by 0 bases, leaving 14 bases between them. The CDR3 loop spans 15 amino acids. The CDR3 reads CASCRETFSNQPQHF. CDR3 nucleotides: TGTGCCAGCTGCCGGGAGACTTTTAGCAATCAGCCCCAGCATTTT.

The chain has TRBV2 and TRBJ1-6; a possible D gene is TRBD1 (6 bases). CDR3 length: 17 residues. CDR1 SNHLY and CDR2 FYNNEI come from the germline V gene. The V end lost 7 bases, the J end lost 5 bases, and 21 bases lay between the germline ends. CDR3 DNA: TGTGCCAGCATTCGGGGGGCCCGCTATTCGGATAATTCACCCCTCCACTTT. It translates to CASIRGARYSDNSPLHF.

The genes are TRBV6-6 and TRBJ2-7; TRBD1 matches at 9 bases. With V trimmed by 2 bases and J by 7 bases, 12 bases remained unmatched. The CDR3 sequence is 16 residues long. Germline assignment: CDR1 MNHNY and CDR2 SVGAGI (reference sequence). The CDR3 here is CASSYGAGQGFWEQYF. CDR3 DNA: TGTGCCAGCAGTTACGGGGCGGGACAGGGATTTTGGGAGCAGTACTTC.

The table lists this clone with a few counts. The rearrangement uses TRBV6-5 and TRBJ2-1, with D tentatively TRBD1 (6 bases). Germline V lookup: CDR1 MNHEY, CDR2 SVGAGI. V was trimmed by 2 bases and J by 3 bases, leaving 8 bases between them. This CDR3 spans 14 amino acids. The DNA of the CDR3 is TGTGCCAGCAGTTACGAGGACAGCTACAATGAGCAGTTCTTC. It encodes CASSYEDSYNEQFF.

This sequence joins TRBV7-2 and TRBJ2-7; D might be TRBD2 (5 bases). The CDR3 is 14 amino acids. The V end lost 5 bases, the J end lost 2 bases, and 13 bases lay between the germline ends. Germline V lookup: CDR1 SGHTA, CDR2 FQGNSA. DNA of the CDR3: TGTGCCAGCAGCCCGCGGACTGGGACCTACGAGCAGTACTTC. Protein sequence: CASSPRTGTYEQYF.

The rearrangement uses TRBV27 and TRBJ1-6; 9 bases map to TRBD1. Germline V CDR1 and CDR2: MNHEY, SMNVEV (reference sequence). After removal of 7 bases from V and 8 bases from J, the junction contained 6 bases not matched to a gene. The CDR3 sequence is 14 residues long. The CDR3 protein is CASTIGQGYSPLHF. The DNA for the CDR3 is TGTGCCAGCACCATCGGACAGGGGTATTCACCCCTCCACTTT.

The rearrangement links TRBV4-1 to TRBJ1-2, with D perhaps TRBD1 (5 bases). The V and J ends lost 0 bases and 5 bases respectively, with 16 bases between them. Germline lookup yields CDR1 MGHRA and CDR2 YSYEKL. The length of the CDR3 is 16 residues. The CDR3 protein is CASSQDVSPRGYGYTF. The CDR3 nucleotides read TGCGCCAGCAGCCAAGATGTGTCGCCCCGGGGGTATGGCTACACCTTC.

The CDR3 loop reads CASSLQGSLNTEAFF. The CDR3 nucleotides read TGTGCCAGCAGCTTACAGGGTTCGTTGAACACTGAAGCTTTCTTT. The chain has TRBV7-3 and TRBJ1-1; D might be TRBD1 (5 bases). The CDR3 extends over 15 amino acids. Trimming shortened V by 2 bases and J by 0 bases, and 10 bases separated the two germline ends. CDR1 is SGHTA and CDR2 is FQGTGA in the germline V gene.

V is TRBV10-3 and J is TRBJ1-6; D perhaps matches TRBD1 (5 bases). The CDR3 is 15 amino acids. Germline loops: CDR1 ENHRY, CDR2 SYGVKD. V lost 0 bases to trimming and J lost 10 bases, with 13 bases between them. The CDR3: CAISESGGNRSPLHF. Written as DNA, the CDR3 is TGTGCCATCAGTGAGTCGGGGGGGAATAGGTCACCCCTCCACTTT.

There are a few counts of this clone. The rearrangement links TRBV19 to TRBJ1-2; D remains unclear. In germline, CDR1 is LNHDA, CDR2 SQIVND (reference sequence). CDR3 size: 14 residues. With 1 base removed from V and 5 bases from J, the gap between germline ends came to 11 bases. The CDR3 DNA is TGTGCCAGTAGTATAGTAACAAATTCGTATGGCTACACCTTC. Translated: CASSIVTNSYGYTF. Full variable domain (missing parts from reference TRBV19 and TRBJ1-2): DGGITQSPKYLFRKEGQNVTLSCEQNLNHDAMYWYRQDPGQGLRLIYYSQIVNDFQKGDIAEGYSVSREKKESFPLTVTSAQKNPTAFYLCASSIVTNSYGYTFGSGTRLTVV.

The chain joins TRBV5-1 to TRBJ1-2; 7 nucleotides align to TRBD1. Per germline, CDR1 SGHRS and CDR2 YFSETQ. This CDR3 has 17 residues. The junction had 16 bases not matched to a gene; V was cut back by 0 bases and J by 8 bases. CDR3 sequence (DNA): TGCGCCAGCAGCTTGGGGCGGGACAGAGCCTCCCTGGGAGGCTACACCTTC. Translating gives CASSLGRDRASLGGYTF.

This clone has just a few counts. The chain combines TRBV2 with TRBJ2-3; 10 bases agree with TRBD1. Germline values: CDR1 SNHLY, CDR2 FYNNEI. The CDR3 spans 15 residues. The CDR3 sequence is CGGTGEPSSTDTQYF. The CDR3, as DNA: TGTGGTGGGACAGGGGAACCCTCTAGCACAGATACGCAGTATTTT.

The count of this clone is one. CDR3 sequence reads: CASSLVSGGAGEQFF. Here the CDR3 DNA reads TGCGCCAGCAGCTTGGTGAGCGGGGGGGCTGGTGAGCAGTTCTTC. The chain has TRBV5-1 and TRBJ2-1; TRBD2 aligns across 10 bases. Germline CDR1 is SGHRS and CDR2 is YFSETQ. J gave up 9 bases and V 0 bases, and 6 bases lay outside the gene matches. CDR3 length: 15 residues.

V and J are TRBV5-1 and TRBJ2-7; TRBD1 aligns across 9 bases. Germline assignment: CDR1 SGHRS and CDR2 YFSETQ. The ends lost 5 bases at V and 7 bases at J; junction bases unmatched: 10. The CDR3 extends over 14 amino acids. The CDR3 is CASRRTGDGGEQYF. The CDR3 region has the DNA TGCGCCAGCAGGAGGACAGGGGATGGAGGGGAGCAGTACTTC.

The chain combines TRBV4-1 with TRBJ1-2; 7 bases are a match to TRBD1. Trimming took 4 bases from V and 3 from J; bases not matched to a gene: 5. The germline CDR1 and CDR2 sequences are MGHRA and YSYEKL. CDR3 length: 14 residues. DNA of the CDR3: TGCGCCAGCAGCCCAGGACAGGCTGACTATGGCTACACCTTC. Protein product: CASSPGQADYGYTF.

At least ten counts were recorded for this clone. This chain links TRBV5-1 with TRBJ1-2; 7 bases match TRBD1. The V segment lost 4 bases and the J segment 1 base; nucleotides outside the gene matches: 7. Germline CDR1 is SGHRS and CDR2 is YFSETQ. The CDR3 length is 15 residues. CDR3 sequence (DNA): TGCGCCAGCAGCCCTGAACAGGGGCGTAACTATGGCTACACCTTC. Translating it yields CASSPEQGRNYGYTF.

This chain uses TRBV6-1 with TRBJ1-2; possibly TRBD1 for D (5 bases). The CDR3 totals 15 residues. With 1 base removed from V and 2 bases from J, the gap between germline ends came to 11 bases. Per germline, CDR1 MNHNS and CDR2 SASEGT. CDR3 loop: CASSEVVGRNYGYTF. In DNA form, the CDR3 reads TGTGCCAGCAGTGAAGTAGTGGGGCGGAACTATGGCTACACCTTC.